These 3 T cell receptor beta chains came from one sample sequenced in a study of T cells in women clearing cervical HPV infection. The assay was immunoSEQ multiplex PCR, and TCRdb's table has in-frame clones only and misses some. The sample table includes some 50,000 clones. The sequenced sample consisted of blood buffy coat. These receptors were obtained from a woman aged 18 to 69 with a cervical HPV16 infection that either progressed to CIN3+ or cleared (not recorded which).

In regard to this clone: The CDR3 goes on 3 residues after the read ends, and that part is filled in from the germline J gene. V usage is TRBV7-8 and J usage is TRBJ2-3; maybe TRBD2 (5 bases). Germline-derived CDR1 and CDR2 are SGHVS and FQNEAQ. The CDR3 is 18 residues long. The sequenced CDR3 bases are TGTGCCAGCAGCCCAGCGGTCATGTTTGAGAGGGAGCGTCAGCCG. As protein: CASSPAVMFERERQP. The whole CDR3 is CASSPAVMFERERQPQYF.

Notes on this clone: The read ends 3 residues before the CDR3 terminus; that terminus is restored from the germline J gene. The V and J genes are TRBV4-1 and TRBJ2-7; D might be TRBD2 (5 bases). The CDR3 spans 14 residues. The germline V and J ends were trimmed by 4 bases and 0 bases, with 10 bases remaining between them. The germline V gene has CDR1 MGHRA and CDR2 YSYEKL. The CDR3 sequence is CASSPGLSSYEQYF. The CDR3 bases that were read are TGCGCCAGCAGCCCCGGACTTAGCTCCTACGAG.

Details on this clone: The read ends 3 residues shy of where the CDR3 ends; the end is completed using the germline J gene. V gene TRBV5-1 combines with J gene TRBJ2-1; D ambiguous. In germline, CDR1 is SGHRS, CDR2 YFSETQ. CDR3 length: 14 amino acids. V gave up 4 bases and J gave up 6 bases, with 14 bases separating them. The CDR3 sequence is CASSLQVTGNEQFF. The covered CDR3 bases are TGCGCCAGCAGCCTACAAGTTACGGGCAATGAG.